This T cell receptor beta chain was recovered during a study of T-cell memory formation after mild COVID-19. This clonotype occurred a few times. CDR3 size: 16 residues. Trimming pared 1 base from V and 0 bases from J, leaving 10 bases between. The germline CDR1 and CDR2 sequences are SEHNR and FQNEAQ (reference sequence). From 5'RACE with constant-segment primers came TCR alpha and TCR beta cDNA libraries that carried sample barcodes and UMIs. Each CDR3 protein is one row after TCRdb ran MiXCR on the 5' RACE reads. The sample includes some 600,000 distinct CDR3 sequences, 15% to 20% of them seen just once.

The origin of this receptor is an adult woman who had mild COVID-19 (a few samples of this study predate the infection). Cell type and time point are not known. The sample comprised PBMCs or a T cell subset sorted from them (not recorded which). The chain couples TRBV7-9 to TRBJ2-1; possibly TRBD1 for D (5 bases). The DNA of the CDR3 is TGTGCCAGCAGCTTAGTTCAGGGTCCCTCCTACAATGAGCAGTTCTTC. This gives the protein CASSLVQGPSYNEQFF.